The 5 T cell receptor beta chains listed next were all sequenced from one sample in a study of beta chain features in type 1 diabetes. Study-level results: In all four CD4+ subsets, TCRB CDR3 length was significantly, moderately reduced in type 1 diabetes.

No antigen has been assigned to these receptors. The sequenced template was cDNA made from the entire isolated RNA. TCRdb keeps only in-frame clones here, not all; method: immunoSEQ multiplex PCR. Of some 160,000 clones listed, 8% to 9.5% were seen once; the top ten hold around 0.5%. The material sequenced was central memory CD4+ T cells from blood. The receptor set was obtained from a woman aged 18-29 years with type 1 diabetes.

A few counts support this clone. The gene calls are TRBV18 and TRBJ2-7; 9 positions match TRBD2. This CDR3 comprises 16 residues. Germline lookup yields CDR1 KGHSH and CDR2 LQKENI. Trimming took 3 bases from V and 6 from J; bases not matched to a gene: 12. The CDR3 DNA reads as TGTGCCAGCTCACCCGGTTGGGGTGGACTAGCGCCCGAGCAGTACTTC. This gives the protein CASSPGWGGLAPEQYF.

This chain links TRBV4-1 with TRBJ2-3; 8 bases line up with TRBD2. From germline, CDR1 is MGHRA and CDR2 YSYEKL. V trimming: 4 bases; J trimming: 2 bases; junction bases outside the gene matches: 14. The CDR3 length is 18 residues. CDR3 loop: CASSRPPQGLVNTDTQYF. In nucleotides, the CDR3 is TGCGCCAGCAGCCGCCCCCCCCAGGGACTAGTCAACACAGATACGCAGTATTTT.

The chain has TRBV4-2 and TRBJ2-5; TRBD2 might be the D (5 bases). In germline, CDR1 is LGHNA, CDR2 YNFKEQ. The CDR3 covers 17 residues. V gave up 0 bases and J gave up 2 bases, with 16 bases separating them. CDR3 loop: CASSQDRGRAVQETQYF. In DNA, the CDR3 is TGTGCCAGCAGCCAAGATCGAGGCCGAGCGGTGCAAGAGACCCAGTACTTC.

The rearrangement joins TRBV7-2 to TRBJ2-3, with 13 bases fitting TRBD2. The V gene end was trimmed by 3 bases and the J gene end by 3 bases; junction bases not matched to a gene: 6. The CDR3 totals 17 residues. The germline CDR1 and CDR2 sequences are SGHTA and FQGNSA. As DNA, the CDR3 is TGTGCCAGCAGCTTGAGGTCGACTAGCGGGAGGACAGATACGCAGTATTTT. It translates to CASSLRSTSGRTDTQYF. The whole variable domain, remainder taken from reference TRBV7-2 and TRBJ2-3, is GAGVSQSPSNKVTEKGKDVELRCDPISGHTALYWYRQSLGQGLEFLIYFQGNSAPDKSGLPSDRFSAERTGGSVSTLTIQRTQQEDSAVYLCASSLRSTSGRTDTQYFGPGTRLTVL.

This clone was seen a few times. This rearrangement joins TRBV5-4 to TRBJ2-3; 8 bases are shared with TRBD2. The germline V gene encodes CDR1 SGHNT and CDR2 YYREEE (reference sequence). V shed 4 bases, J shed 5 bases, and the junction held 6 bases outside the gene matches. This CDR3 is built from 14 residues. Written as DNA, the CDR3 is TGTGCCAGCAGCGAGAATCGGGGGGGAGATACGCAGTATTTT. Its protein is CASSENRGGDTQYF.